The rows below give T cell receptor beta chains drawn from one sample of a study of vaccination and CD4 T cells after COVID-19. TCRdb independently ran MiXCR on the PCR reads; one entry per CDR3 protein. This sample has some 7,700 distinct CDR3 sequences, with roughly 48% found just once. No antigen has been identified for these receptors. Material for sequencing was CD4+ T cells from blood, cultured in vitro. Receptor source: a human donor in good health. The CDR3 runs from the conserved cysteine through the conserved F or W. A D gene is named only where the DNA matches it firmly. Clone size appears in some rows only: once, few, many, or a class for an expanded clone.

d_gene: NA
j_gene: TRBJ2-5
v_gene: TRBV19
abundance: NA
CDR3aa: CASSIWGKNQETQYF
CDR3nt: TGTGCCAGTAGTATATGGGGGAAAAACCAAGAGACCCAGTACTTC

d_gene: TRBD1
j_gene: TRBJ2-5
v_gene: TRBV12-5
abundance: large
CDR3aa: CASGSTPGQDIKETQYF
CDR3nt: TGTGCTAGTGGTTCCACGCCGGGACAGGATATTAAGGAGACCCAGTACTTC

d_gene: NA
j_gene: TRBJ2-5
v_gene: TRBV15
abundance: few
CDR3aa: CATSHGEWFEKEVETQYF
CDR3nt: TGTGCCACCAGCCACGGGGAGTGGTTCGAGAAGGAGGTGGAGACCCAGTACTTC

d_gene: NA
j_gene: TRBJ1-1
v_gene: TRBV7-2
abundance: NA
CDR3aa: CASSLAPGTEAFF
CDR3nt: TGTGCCAGCAGCTTAGCCCCCGGTACTGAAGCTTTCTTT

d_gene: TRBD1
j_gene: TRBJ2-7
v_gene: TRBV6-2/TRBV6-3
abundance: NA
CDR3aa: CASSELGQGRYEQYF
CDR3nt: TGTGCCAGCAGCGAACTTGGACAGGGGCGCTACGAGCAGTACTTC

d_gene: NA
j_gene: TRBJ2-5
v_gene: TRBV4-1
abundance: NA
CDR3aa: CASSQVHSQETQYF
CDR3nt: TGCGCCAGCAGCCAAGTTCATAGCCAAGAGACCCAGTACTTC

d_gene: TRBD2
j_gene: TRBJ2-1
v_gene: TRBV7-8
abundance: few
CDR3aa: CASSWSGTSVYNEQFF
CDR3nt: TGTGCCAGCAGCTGGTCCGGGACTAGCGTGTACAATGAGCAGTTCTTC

d_gene: NA
j_gene: TRBJ2-7
v_gene: TRBV20-1
abundance: NA
CDR3aa: CSANELASYEQYF
CDR3nt: TGCAGTGCTAATGAACTAGCTTCCTACGAGCAGTACTTC

d_gene: TRBD1
j_gene: TRBJ2-5
v_gene: TRBV5-6
abundance: NA
CDR3aa: CASSLVTGGGETQYF
CDR3nt: TGTGCCAGCAGCTTGGTGACAGGGGGGGGAGAGACCCAGTACTTC

d_gene: NA
j_gene: TRBJ1-2
v_gene: TRBV28
abundance: NA
CDR3aa: CASSLRNYGYTF
CDR3nt: TGTGCCAGCAGTTTAAGGAATTATGGCTACACCTTC

d_gene: NA
j_gene: TRBJ1-1
v_gene: TRBV6-5
abundance: few
CDR3aa: CASSYPRQGGTEAFF
CDR3nt: TGTGCCAGCAGTTACCCGCGGCAGGGAGGGACTGAAGCTTTCTTT

d_gene: NA
j_gene: TRBJ2-5
v_gene: TRBV19
abundance: NA
CDR3aa: CASSTATSTETQYF
CDR3nt: TGTGCCAGTAGTACAGCCACTAGCACAGAGACCCAGTACTTC

d_gene: NA
j_gene: TRBJ2-2
v_gene: TRBV7-9
abundance: NA
CDR3aa: CASSFNRVVRTGELFF
CDR3nt: TGTGCCAGCAGCTTTAACAGGGTGGTTCGGACCGGGGAGCTGTTTTTT

d_gene: NA
j_gene: TRBJ1-2
v_gene: TRBV12-3/TRBV12-4
abundance: few
CDR3aa: CASSLQGNYGYTF
CDR3nt: TGTGCCAGCAGTTTACAGGGTAACTATGGCTACACCTTC

d_gene: TRBD2
j_gene: TRBJ2-1
v_gene: TRBV15
abundance: NA
CDR3aa: CATSTMTSGGRNEQFF
CDR3nt: TGTGCCACCAGCACCATGACTAGCGGGGGAAGGAATGAGCAGTTCTTC

d_gene: NA
j_gene: TRBJ1-1
v_gene: TRBV6-2/TRBV6-3
abundance: few
CDR3aa: CASNVDGLNTEAFF
CDR3nt: TGTGCCAGCAACGTCGACGGATTGAACACTGAAGCTTTCTTT

d_gene: NA
j_gene: TRBJ2-5
v_gene: TRBV5-1
abundance: NA
CDR3aa: CASSLTIGETQYF
CDR3nt: TGCGCCAGCAGCTTGACGATCGGAGAGACCCAGTACTTC

d_gene: NA
j_gene: TRBJ2-2
v_gene: TRBV20-1
abundance: NA
CDR3aa: CSARPPGRISNTGELFF
CDR3nt: TGCAGTGCTAGACCACCGGGACGGATTTCGAACACCGGGGAGCTGTTTTTT

d_gene: NA
j_gene: TRBJ1-3
v_gene: TRBV7-2
abundance: medium-sized
CDR3aa: CASSPLASGNTIYF
CDR3nt: TGTGCCAGCAGCCCATTGGCTTCTGGAAACACCATATATTTT

d_gene: NA
j_gene: TRBJ1-2
v_gene: TRBV10-2
abundance: few
CDR3aa: CASSTVYGYTF
CDR3nt: TGCGCCAGCTCGACGGTATATGGCTACACCTTC

d_gene: NA
j_gene: TRBJ1-1
v_gene: TRBV6-2/TRBV6-3
abundance: NA
CDR3aa: CASSYSRGNTEAFF
CDR3nt: TGTGCCAGCAGTTACTCAAGGGGTAACACTGAAGCTTTCTTT

d_gene: TRBD1
j_gene: TRBJ1-6
v_gene: TRBV7-2
abundance: NA
CDR3aa: CASSRTADRGTPLHF
CDR3nt: TGTGCCAGCAGCCGCACCGCGGACAGGGGTACACCCCTCCACTTT

d_gene: TRBD1
j_gene: TRBJ1-2
v_gene: TRBV20-1
abundance: few
CDR3aa: CSAPPSGQGFYGYTF
CDR3nt: TGCAGTGCTCCCCCCTCGGGACAGGGGTTCTATGGCTACACCTTC

d_gene: TRBD2
j_gene: TRBJ2-7
v_gene: TRBV20-1
abundance: NA
CDR3aa: CSASFSGGRGEQYF
CDR3nt: TGCAGTGCTAGTTTCTCGGGCGGGAGGGGCGAGCAGTACTTC

d_gene: TRBD1
j_gene: TRBJ1-1
v_gene: TRBV12-3/TRBV12-4
abundance: NA
CDR3aa: CASSFAGTGGVEAFF
CDR3nt: TGTGCCAGCAGTTTCGCGGGGACAGGGGGCGTTGAAGCTTTCTTT

d_gene: NA
j_gene: TRBJ2-7
v_gene: TRBV10-3
abundance: NA
CDR3aa: CAISERGESYEQYF
CDR3nt: TGTGCCATCAGTGAGAGGGGGGAGTCCTACGAGCAGTACTTC

d_gene: NA
j_gene: TRBJ2-5
v_gene: TRBV6-1
abundance: NA
CDR3aa: CASTQLGGQETQYF
CDR3nt: TGTGCCAGCACCCAGCTTGGCGGGCAAGAGACCCAGTACTTC

d_gene: NA
j_gene: TRBJ2-3
v_gene: TRBV27
abundance: NA
CDR3aa: CASSLEARRDTQYF
CDR3nt: TGTGCCAGCTCTCTGGAGGCTCGGCGGGATACGCAGTATTTT

d_gene: NA
j_gene: TRBJ2-7
v_gene: TRBV6-1
abundance: NA
CDR3aa: CASREAAPSKVYEQYF
CDR3nt: TGTGCCAGCAGGGAGGCAGCTCCGAGTAAGGTTTACGAGCAGTACTTC

d_gene: TRBD2
j_gene: TRBJ2-7
v_gene: TRBV7-2
abundance: NA
CDR3aa: CASSLGGSGGLTYEQYF
CDR3nt: TGTGCCAGCAGCTTAGGGGGTAGCGGGGGGCTCACCTACGAGCAGTACTTC

d_gene: TRBD1
j_gene: TRBJ1-2
v_gene: TRBV19
abundance: few
CDR3aa: CASSGRDREGYTF
CDR3nt: TGTGCCAGTAGTGGCCGGGACAGGGAGGGCTACACCTTC

d_gene: NA
j_gene: TRBJ1-5
v_gene: TRBV20-1
abundance: NA
CDR3aa: CSARGHSNQPQHF
CDR3nt: TGCAGTGCTCGCGGCCATAGCAATCAGCCCCAGCATTTT

d_gene: TRBD1
j_gene: TRBJ2-7
v_gene: TRBV19
abundance: NA
CDR3aa: CASSITPQGAEQYF
CDR3nt: TGTGCCAGTAGTATCACTCCACAGGGGGCCGAGCAGTACTTC

d_gene: NA
j_gene: TRBJ2-3
v_gene: TRBV6-1
abundance: few
CDR3aa: CASSEARLSKPDTQYF
CDR3nt: TGTGCCAGCAGTGAAGCGAGACTCTCTAAACCAGATACGCAGTATTTT

d_gene: NA
j_gene: TRBJ1-2
v_gene: TRBV29-1
abundance: NA
CDR3aa: CSVLVPGVRGYTF
CDR3nt: TGCAGCGTCCTTGTACCGGGGGTGAGGGGCTACACCTTC

d_gene: NA
j_gene: TRBJ1-2
v_gene: TRBV6-5
abundance: NA
CDR3aa: CASSYPENSALRGYTF
CDR3nt: TGTGCCAGCAGTTACCCGGAAAACTCAGCCCTCCGTGGCTACACCTTC

d_gene: NA
j_gene: TRBJ1-6
v_gene: TRBV7-2
abundance: NA
CDR3aa: CASSPGAGLTSYNSPLHF
CDR3nt: TGTGCCAGCAGCCCCGGGGCGGGACTAACCTCCTATAATTCACCCCTCCACTTT

d_gene: NA
j_gene: TRBJ1-1
v_gene: TRBV30
abundance: NA
CDR3aa: CAWSDRGNTEAFF
CDR3nt: TGTGCCTGGAGTGATCGGGGGAACACTGAAGCTTTCTTT

d_gene: NA
j_gene: TRBJ1-5
v_gene: TRBV12-3/TRBV12-4
abundance: NA
CDR3aa: CASSFALGGQPQHF
CDR3nt: TGTGCCAGCAGTTTCGCCTTGGGGGGTCAGCCCCAGCATTTT

d_gene: TRBD1
j_gene: TRBJ2-4
v_gene: TRBV27
abundance: NA
CDR3aa: CASSKDRGIIAAKNIQYF
CDR3nt: TGTGCCAGCAGTAAAGACAGGGGGATCATCGCAGCCAAAAACATTCAGTACTTC

d_gene: NA
j_gene: TRBJ1-1
v_gene: TRBV11-2
abundance: NA
CDR3aa: CASSLAGGNTEAFF
CDR3nt: TGTGCCAGCAGCTTGGCCGGGGGGAACACTGAAGCTTTCTTT

d_gene: NA
j_gene: TRBJ1-2
v_gene: TRBV5-4
abundance: NA
CDR3aa: CASSLGPLGSSYTF
CDR3nt: TGTGCCAGCAGCCTAGGACCCCTTGGGTCCAGCTACACCTTC

d_gene: NA
j_gene: TRBJ1-2
v_gene: TRBV2
abundance: NA
CDR3aa: CASSLKVGGSGYTF
CDR3nt: TGTGCCAGCAGCCTAAAGGTGGGAGGGAGTGGCTACACCTTC

d_gene: NA
j_gene: TRBJ1-5
v_gene: TRBV6-1
abundance: NA
CDR3aa: CASSESRFHPHF
CDR3nt: TGTGCCAGCAGTGAAAGCCGGTTTCATCCGCATTTT

d_gene: NA
j_gene: TRBJ1-1
v_gene: TRBV6-5
abundance: NA
CDR3aa: CASSYIGGTEAFF
CDR3nt: TGTGCCAGCAGTTACATAGGGGGCACTGAAGCTTTCTTT

d_gene: NA
j_gene: TRBJ2-2
v_gene: TRBV30
abundance: once
CDR3aa: CAWGSGAGELFF
CDR3nt: TGTGCCTGGGGGTCGGGAGCCGGGGAGCTGTTTTTT

d_gene: NA
j_gene: TRBJ2-5
v_gene: TRBV6-5
abundance: NA
CDR3aa: CASSYSSGWVGETQYF
CDR3nt: TGTGCCAGCAGTTACTCGTCCGGTTGGGTTGGGGAGACCCAGTACTTC

d_gene: TRBD2
j_gene: TRBJ2-3
v_gene: TRBV6-4
abundance: NA
CDR3aa: CASSDSWTSDTDTQYF
CDR3nt: TGTGCCAGCAGTGACTCGTGGACTAGCGACACAGATACGCAGTATTTT

d_gene: NA
j_gene: TRBJ2-2
v_gene: TRBV7-2
abundance: few
CDR3aa: CASSLGGVGELFF
CDR3nt: TGTGCCAGCAGCTTAGGGGGGGTCGGGGAGCTGTTTTTT

d_gene: NA
j_gene: TRBJ2-3
v_gene: TRBV6-2/TRBV6-3
abundance: NA
CDR3aa: CASSYGDRTDTQYF
CDR3nt: TGTGCCAGCAGTTACGGAGACCGCACAGATACGCAGTATTTT

d_gene: NA
j_gene: TRBJ1-1
v_gene: TRBV4-3
abundance: NA
CDR3aa: CASSLGENTEAFF
CDR3nt: TGCGCCAGCAGTCTCGGTGAAAACACTGAAGCTTTCTTT

d_gene: TRBD1
j_gene: TRBJ1-1
v_gene: TRBV12-3/TRBV12-4
abundance: once
CDR3aa: CASRYNRGQAFF
CDR3nt: TGTGCCAGCAGATATAACAGGGGGCAGGCTTTCTTT

d_gene: NA
j_gene: TRBJ2-1
v_gene: TRBV6-2/TRBV6-3
abundance: NA
CDR3aa: CASSTRDQLYNEQFF
CDR3nt: TGTGCCAGCAGTACCCGGGACCAGCTTTACAATGAGCAGTTCTTC

d_gene: TRBD2
j_gene: TRBJ2-5
v_gene: TRBV6-2/TRBV6-3
abundance: NA
CDR3aa: CASSYPPGLAVEETQYF
CDR3nt: TGTGCCAGCAGTTACCCTCCGGGACTAGCGGTGGAAGAGACCCAGTACTTC